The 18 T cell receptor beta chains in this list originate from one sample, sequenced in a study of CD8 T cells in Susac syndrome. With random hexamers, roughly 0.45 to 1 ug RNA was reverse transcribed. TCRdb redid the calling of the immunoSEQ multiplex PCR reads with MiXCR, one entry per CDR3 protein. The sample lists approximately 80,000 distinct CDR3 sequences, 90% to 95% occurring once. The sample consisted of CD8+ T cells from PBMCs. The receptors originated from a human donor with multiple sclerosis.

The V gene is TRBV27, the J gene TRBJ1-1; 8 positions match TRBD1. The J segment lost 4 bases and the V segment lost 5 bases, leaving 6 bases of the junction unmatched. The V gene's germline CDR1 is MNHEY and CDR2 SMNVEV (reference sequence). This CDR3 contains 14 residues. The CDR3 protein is CASSPTGEATEAFF. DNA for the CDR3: TGTGCCAGCAGTCCGACAGGGGAGGCCACTGAAGCTTTCTTT.

The CDR3 sequence is CAWSSIAGFWEQYF. CDR3 in DNA: TGTGCCTGGAGTTCGATAGCGGGCTTCTGGGAGCAGTACTTC. The gene calls are TRBV30 and TRBJ2-7; the match to TRBD2 covers 7 bases. The germline gives CDR1 GTSNPN, CDR2 SVGIG (reference sequence). The CDR3 length is 14 residues. The V and J ends lost 2 bases and 7 bases, in that order; junction bases with no gene match: 11.

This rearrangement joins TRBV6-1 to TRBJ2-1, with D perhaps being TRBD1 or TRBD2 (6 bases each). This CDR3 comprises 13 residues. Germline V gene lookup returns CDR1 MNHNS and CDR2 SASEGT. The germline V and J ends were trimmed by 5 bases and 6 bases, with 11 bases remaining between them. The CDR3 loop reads CASSPGEVNEQFF. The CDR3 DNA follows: TGTGCCAGCAGTCCAGGGGAGGTCAATGAGCAGTTCTTC.

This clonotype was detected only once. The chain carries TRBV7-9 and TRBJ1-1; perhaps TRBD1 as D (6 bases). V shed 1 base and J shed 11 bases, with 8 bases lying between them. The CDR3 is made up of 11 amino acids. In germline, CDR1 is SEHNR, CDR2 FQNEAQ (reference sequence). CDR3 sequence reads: CASSLGQEAFF. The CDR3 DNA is TGTGCCAGCAGCTTAGGACAGGAGGCTTTCTTT.

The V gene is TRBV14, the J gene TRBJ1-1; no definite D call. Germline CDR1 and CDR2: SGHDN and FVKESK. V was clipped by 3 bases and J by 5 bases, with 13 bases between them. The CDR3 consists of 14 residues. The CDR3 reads CASSHPESVTEAFF. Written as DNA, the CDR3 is TGTGCCAGCAGCCACCCGGAGTCGGTTACTGAAGCTTTCTTT.

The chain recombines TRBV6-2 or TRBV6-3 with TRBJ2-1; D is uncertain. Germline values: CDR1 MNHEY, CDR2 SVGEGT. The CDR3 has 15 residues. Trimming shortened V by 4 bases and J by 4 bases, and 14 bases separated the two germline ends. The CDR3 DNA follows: TGTGCCAGCAGTTTGGGTGGCCCTGCTTACAATGAGCAGTTCTTC. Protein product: CASSLGGPAYNEQFF.

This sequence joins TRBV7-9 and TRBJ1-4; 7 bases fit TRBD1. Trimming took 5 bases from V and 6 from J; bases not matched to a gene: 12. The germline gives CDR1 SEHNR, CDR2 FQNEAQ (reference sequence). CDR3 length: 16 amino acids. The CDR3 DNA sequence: TGTGCCAGCAGCACCGCGGCCCGGGACAGATATGAAAAACTGTTTTTT. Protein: CASSTAARDRYEKLFF.

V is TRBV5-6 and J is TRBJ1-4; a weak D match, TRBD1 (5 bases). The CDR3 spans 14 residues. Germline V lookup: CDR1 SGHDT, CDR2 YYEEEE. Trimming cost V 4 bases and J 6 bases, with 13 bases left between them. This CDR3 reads CASSAGGVDEKLFF. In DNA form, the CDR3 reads TGTGCCAGCAGCGCCGGGGGGGTAGATGAAAAACTGTTTTTT.

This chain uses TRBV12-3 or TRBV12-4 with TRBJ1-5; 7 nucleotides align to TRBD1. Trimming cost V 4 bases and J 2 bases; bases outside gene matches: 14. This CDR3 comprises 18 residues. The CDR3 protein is CASSSGTVNGGGNQPQHF. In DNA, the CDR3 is TGTGCCAGCAGTTCCGGGACAGTCAATGGGGGCGGCAATCAGCCCCAGCATTTT.

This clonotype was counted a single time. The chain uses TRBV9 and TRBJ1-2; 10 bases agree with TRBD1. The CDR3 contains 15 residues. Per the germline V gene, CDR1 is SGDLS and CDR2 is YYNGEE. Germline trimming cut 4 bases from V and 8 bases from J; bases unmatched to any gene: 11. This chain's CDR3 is CASSPPGTGARGYTF. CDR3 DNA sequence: TGTGCCAGCAGCCCACCCGGGACAGGGGCTCGAGGCTACACCTTC.

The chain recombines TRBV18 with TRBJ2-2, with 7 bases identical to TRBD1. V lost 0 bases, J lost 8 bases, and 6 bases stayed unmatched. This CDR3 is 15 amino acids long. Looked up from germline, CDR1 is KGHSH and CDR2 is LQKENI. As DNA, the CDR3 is TGTGCCAGCTCACCACCGACAGGGAAGACGGGGGAGCTGTTTTTT. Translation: CASSPPTGKTGELFF. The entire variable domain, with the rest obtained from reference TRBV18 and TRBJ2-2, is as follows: NAGVMQNPRHLVRRRGQEARLRCSPMKGHSHVYWYRQLPEEGLKFMVYLQKENIIDESGMPKERFSAEFPKEGPSILRIQQVVRGDSAAYFCASSPPTGKTGELFFGEGSRLTVL.

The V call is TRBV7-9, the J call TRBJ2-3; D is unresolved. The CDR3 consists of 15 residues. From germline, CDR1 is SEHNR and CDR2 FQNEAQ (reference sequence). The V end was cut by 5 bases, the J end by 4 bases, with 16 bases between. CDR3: CASSPSRINADTQYF. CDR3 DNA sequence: TGTGCCAGCAGCCCATCTAGGATAAACGCAGATACGCAGTATTTT.

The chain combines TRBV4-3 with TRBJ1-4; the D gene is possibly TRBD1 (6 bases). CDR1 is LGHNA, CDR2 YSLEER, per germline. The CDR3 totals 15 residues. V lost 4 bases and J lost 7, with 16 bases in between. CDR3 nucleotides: TGCGCCAGCAGCCCTGACGGGGGGCGCGGTGAAAAACTGTTTTTT. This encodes CASSPDGGRGEKLFF.

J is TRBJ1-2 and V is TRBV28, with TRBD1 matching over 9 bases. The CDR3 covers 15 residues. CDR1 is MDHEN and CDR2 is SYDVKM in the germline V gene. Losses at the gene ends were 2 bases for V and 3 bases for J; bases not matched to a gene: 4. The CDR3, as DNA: TGTGCCAGCAGTTTACCGACAGGGGGTGACTATGGCTACACCTTC. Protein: CASSLPTGGDYGYTF.

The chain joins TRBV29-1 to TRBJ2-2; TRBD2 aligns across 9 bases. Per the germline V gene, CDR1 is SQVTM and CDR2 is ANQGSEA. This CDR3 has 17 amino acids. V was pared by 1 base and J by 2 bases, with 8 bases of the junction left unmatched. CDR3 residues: CSVEGSGSSFNTGELFF. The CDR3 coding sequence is TGCAGCGTTGAAGGTAGCGGGAGTTCCTTCAACACCGGGGAGCTGTTTTTT.

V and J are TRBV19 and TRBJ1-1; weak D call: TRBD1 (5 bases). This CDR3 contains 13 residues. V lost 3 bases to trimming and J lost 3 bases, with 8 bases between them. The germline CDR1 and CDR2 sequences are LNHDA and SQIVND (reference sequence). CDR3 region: CASSIPGDTEAFF. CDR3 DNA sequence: TGTGCCAGTAGTATCCCGGGGGACACTGAAGCTTTCTTT.

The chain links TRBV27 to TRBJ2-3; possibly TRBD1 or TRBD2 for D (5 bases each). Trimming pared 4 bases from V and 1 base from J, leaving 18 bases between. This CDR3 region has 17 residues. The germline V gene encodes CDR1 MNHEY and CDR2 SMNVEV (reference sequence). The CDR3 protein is CASSSADGAGGTDTQYF. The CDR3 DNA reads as TGTGCCAGCAGTTCCGCCGACGGGGCCGGTGGCACAGATACGCAGTATTTT.

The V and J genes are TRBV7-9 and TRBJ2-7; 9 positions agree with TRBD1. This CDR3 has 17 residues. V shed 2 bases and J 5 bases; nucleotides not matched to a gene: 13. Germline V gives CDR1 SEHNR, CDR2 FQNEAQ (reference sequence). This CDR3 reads CASSLPQTGTGCDEQYF. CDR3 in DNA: TGTGCCAGCAGCTTACCCCAGACCGGGACAGGGTGCGACGAGCAGTACTTC.